The entry that follows covers one TCR beta chain sequence. The data were taken from a study of Ad26.COV2.S vaccination and SARS-CoV-2 variants. Documented treatment: roughly 20 received Ad26.COV2.S at low or high dose, single or two shots; five or six received placebo; per-sample allocation not given. It was on day 63 after the first vaccine or placebo injection that samples were taken. Donor was an adult aged 18-55 years in Boston. Germline CDR1 and CDR2: SGHVS and FQNEAQ. The V and J ends lost 10 bases and 2 bases, in that order; junction bases with no gene match: 10. The CDR3 covers 14 residues. Produced via immunoSEQ multiplex PCR; TCRdb's table is partial and in-frame only. The sample yields 410,000 or so clones, more than 80% seen once.

Sequences were derived from peripheral blood, sampled in a trial of Ad26.COV2.S vaccine versus placebo. This chain uses TRBV7-8 with TRBJ2-7, with 8 bases that match TRBD2. The clonotype was recovered from a person between 18 and 59 years old who received the Ad26.COV2.S COVID-19 vaccine or a placebo. CDR3 amino acids: CATHTISGTYEQYF. Here the CDR3 DNA reads TGTGCCACCCACACGATTAGCGGGACCTACGAGCAGTACTTC.